This T cell receptor (beta chain) originates from a study of vaccination and CD4 T cells after COVID-19. This clonotype occurred a few times. Its antigen is unidentified. Cultured CD4+ T cells had their DNA profiled by the Oncomine TCR Beta short-read assay. TCRdb re-derived calls from the PCR reads in MiXCR, one entry per CDR3 protein. Here the sample spans about 4,900 distinct CDR3 sequences, 25% to 30% being singletons. The treatment denotes: roughly 10-day PBMC culture with coronavirus spike peptide pools or control peptides (ViraFEST assay). These CD4+ T cells came from an unexposed donor, sampled before the COVID-19 pandemic (2011-2018). The source of this sequence is a human donor in good health. The sample taken for sequencing was CD4+ T cells from blood, cultured in vitro.

The chain's CDR3 is CASSAIPSTDTQYF. DNA of the CDR3: TGTGCCAGCAGCGCAATTCCTAGCACAGATACGCAGTATTTT. The chain couples TRBV7-8 to TRBJ2-3; D gene unclear. The CDR3 is 14 amino acids. With 5 bases removed from V and 0 bases from J, the gap between germline ends came to 9 bases. Germline V gene sequence: CDR1 SGHVS, CDR2 FQNEAQ.